These 28 T cell receptor beta chains were sequenced from one sample in a study of CD8 T cells in Susac syndrome. The RNA, about 0.45 to 1 ug, was put through reverse transcription using random hexamers. From the immunoSEQ multiplex PCR reads, TCRdb called clonotypes with MiXCR, one entry per CDR3 protein. The sample holds just under 150,000 distinct CDR3 sequences, approximately 94% seen once. The sequenced sample consisted of CD4+ T cells from PBMCs. These receptors were obtained from a human donor in good health.

The chain carries TRBV4-2 and TRBJ1-1; no definite D call. The V gene lost 0 bases and the J gene lost 1 base, with 6 bases spanning the gap. The CDR3 is 14 residues long. Germline assignment: CDR1 LGHNA and CDR2 YNFKEQ. CDR3 sequence: CASSQDTENTEAFF. In nucleotides, the CDR3 is TGTGCCAGCAGCCAAGATACAGAGAACACTGAAGCTTTCTTT.

The genes are TRBV20-1 and TRBJ2-1; D is perhaps TRBD2 (7 bases). Trimming shortened V by 6 bases and J by 9 bases, and 24 bases separated the two germline ends. Germline assignment: CDR1 DFQATT and CDR2 SNEGSKA (reference sequence). This CDR3 comprises 15 residues. The CDR3 loop is CSARSLAGEGGEQFF. The DNA of the CDR3 is TGCAGTGCCCGTTCACTCGCGGGAGAAGGGGGTGAGCAGTTCTTC.

V usage is TRBV5-1 and J usage is TRBJ2-7; tentatively, D is TRBD2 (5 bases). The CDR3 length is 14 residues. The germline V gene encodes CDR1 SGHRS and CDR2 YFSETQ. V was cut by 0 bases and J by 7 bases, with 14 bases left in between. In DNA form, the CDR3 reads TGCGCCAGCAGCTTGGGGGTTAGGACGGGGGAGCAGTACTTC. Translated, it gives CASSLGVRTGEQYF.

The chain has TRBV10-3 and TRBJ2-7; D unresolved. CDR1 ENHRY and CDR2 SYGVKD come from the germline V gene. The CDR3 length is 13 residues. The V and J ends lost 10 bases and 4 bases respectively, with 17 bases between them. CDR3 DNA sequence: TGTGCCACTCGTGAGGTACAACAGTACGAGCAGTACTTC. It encodes CATREVQQYEQYF.

The chain recombines TRBV3-1 with TRBJ2-3; D ambiguous. CDR1 and CDR2 (germline): LGHDT, YNNKEL (reference sequence). This CDR3 has 12 amino acids. With 7 bases removed from V and 0 bases from J, the gap between germline ends came to 5 bases. CDR3 protein: CASISSTDTQYF. In DNA, the CDR3 is TGTGCCAGCATATCTAGCACAGATACGCAGTATTTT.

The chain couples TRBV15 to TRBJ1-4; tentative D call: TRBD1 (5 bases). This CDR3 has 18 residues. Trimming shortened V by 0 bases and J by 4 bases, and 18 bases separated the two germline ends. The germline gives CDR1 LNHNV, CDR2 YYDKDF (reference sequence). CDR3 amino acids: CATSRDRGIGAGNEKLFF. In DNA form, the CDR3 reads TGTGCCACCAGCAGAGATAGGGGCATCGGGGCTGGTAATGAAAAACTGTTTTTT.

V is TRBV7-9 and J is TRBJ2-7; D remains unclear. With 5 bases removed from V and 6 bases from J, the gap between germline ends came to 11 bases. CDR1 and CDR2 from the germline V gene are SEHNR and FQNEAQ (reference sequence). The CDR3 sequence is 12 residues long. The CDR3 region is CASSRPAGEQYF. The CDR3 DNA is TGTGCCAGCAGCCGACCGGCCGGCGAGCAGTACTTC.

The gene calls are TRBV5-1 and TRBJ2-5; 9 positions agree with TRBD2. J was trimmed by 5 bases and V by 3 bases; bases with no gene match: 11. The germline CDR1 and CDR2 sequences are SGHRS and YFSETQ. The CDR3 runs to 16 residues. Here the CDR3 DNA reads TGCGCCAGCAGCTGGGAATTGGCGGGAGGGCACGAGACCCAGTACTTC. Protein sequence: CASSWELAGGHETQYF. Using reference TRBV5-1 and TRBJ2-5 for the parts outside the CDR3, the full variable domain is KAGVTQTPRYLIKTRGQQVTLSCSPISGHRSVSWYQQTPGQGLQFLFEYFSETQRNKGNFPGRFSGRQFSNSRSEMNVSTLELGDSALYLCASSWELAGGHETQYFGPGTRLLVL.

V is TRBV15 and J is TRBJ1-1; D is unresolved. The CDR3 consists of 16 residues. V was cut by 0 bases and J by 5 bases, with 16 bases left in between. In germline, CDR1 is LNHNV, CDR2 YYDKDF (reference sequence). The DNA of the CDR3 is TGTGCCACCAGCAGAGATCCTCCCCAGGACCGAACTGAAGCTTTCTTT. It translates to CATSRDPPQDRTEAFF.

The chain joins TRBV29-1 to TRBJ1-5; 7 nucleotides agree with TRBD1. V shed 5 bases and J 5 bases; nucleotides not matched to a gene: 3. In germline, CDR1 is SQVTM, CDR2 ANQGSEA. The CDR3 consists of 12 residues. The CDR3 protein is CSVRQGDQPQHF. CDR3 bases: TGCAGCGTTAGACAGGGAGATCAGCCCCAGCATTTT.

V usage is TRBV18 and J usage is TRBJ1-1, with a weak D call TRBD1 (5 bases). V lost 3 bases, J lost 0 bases, and 11 bases lay in between. Germline V gene lookup returns CDR1 KGHSH and CDR2 LQKENI. This CDR3 has 15 residues. The CDR3 loop reads CASSPLMGLNTEAFF. The CDR3 bases are TGTGCCAGCTCACCCTTAATGGGACTGAACACTGAAGCTTTCTTT. The full variable domain, in which reference TRBV18 and TRBJ1-1 provide the parts outside the CDR3, is NAGVMQNPRHLVRRRGQEARLRCSPMKGHSHVYWYRQLPEEGLKFMVYLQKENIIDESGMPKERFSAEFPKEGPSILRIQQVVRGDSAAYFCASSPLMGLNTEAFFGQGTRLTVV.

This clonotype came up a few times. V gene TRBV11-2 combines with J gene TRBJ1-2; D uncertain. The germline V gene encodes CDR1 SGHAT and CDR2 FQNNGV. This CDR3 contains 13 residues. The germline V and J ends were trimmed by 0 bases and 5 bases, with 7 bases remaining between them. In nucleotides, the CDR3 is TGTGCCAGCAGCTTAGACCTAAATTATGGCTACACCTTC. Translation: CASSLDLNYGYTF.

The CDR3 DNA is TGTGCCAGCAGCTTAGTCCGAGCGGGAAACTACGAGCAGTACTTC. Its protein is CASSLVRAGNYEQYF. The V gene is TRBV7-2, the J gene TRBJ2-7, with 7 nucleotides matching TRBD2. The CDR3 totals 15 residues. Germline V gene lookup returns CDR1 SGHTA and CDR2 FQGNSA. The trim removed 1 base at V and 3 bases at J, leaving 6 bases unmatched.

The chain links TRBV6-5 to TRBJ2-5, with D perhaps matching TRBD2 (6 bases). The CDR3 extends over 13 amino acids. The V and J ends lost 6 bases and 1 base respectively, with 9 bases between them. Germline V gives CDR1 MNHEY, CDR2 SVGAGI. CDR3 sequence reads: CASSQRAQETQYF. The CDR3 DNA reads as TGTGCCAGCAGCCAGCGGGCCCAAGAGACCCAGTACTTC.

The V and J genes are TRBV6-2 or TRBV6-3 and TRBJ1-2; 12 positions match TRBD1. V was clipped by 5 bases and J by 6 bases; unmatched bases: 7. The CDR3 consists of 15 residues. Germline V CDR1 and CDR2: MNHEY, SVGEGT. The DNA of the CDR3 is TGTGCCAGCAGTGACCGGGACAGGGGGCGAGATGGCTACACCTTC. Protein product: CASSDRDRGRDGYTF.

The chain joins TRBV6-6 to TRBJ1-2; no clear D. The length of the CDR3 is 11 residues. The germline V gene encodes CDR1 MNHNY and CDR2 SVGAGI (reference sequence). V was shortened by 7 bases and J by 4 bases, with 7 bases between the two germline ends. DNA for the CDR3: TGTGCCAGCACCCCCTGCTATGGCTACACCTTC. This encodes CASTPCYGYTF.

This chain uses TRBV20-1 with TRBJ2-4, with TRBD1 as a possible D gene (5 bases). This CDR3 is built from 13 residues. V was pared by 6 bases and J by 4 bases, with 13 bases between. CDR1 is DFQATT and CDR2 is SNEGSKA in the germline V gene (reference sequence). Here the CDR3 DNA reads TGCAGTGCATCGACCCGACAGAAAAACATTCAGTACTTC. This translates into CSASTRQKNIQYF.

This chain links TRBV20-1 with TRBJ2-2, with TRBD2 identical over 11 bases. Germline V gives CDR1 DFQATT, CDR2 SNEGSKA (reference sequence). This CDR3 region has 17 residues. Unmatched junction bases numbered 10, after V lost 6 bases and J lost 1 base. The CDR3 is CSATTSGKFQNTGELFF. The CDR3 DNA follows: TGCAGTGCAACGACTAGCGGGAAGTTTCAGAACACCGGGGAGCTGTTTTTT.

Here the CDR3 reads CATSTTLGRTPSGANVLTF. CDR3 in DNA: TGTGCCACCAGCACAACGCTGGGCAGAACGCCCTCTGGGGCCAACGTCCTGACTTTC. The chain has TRBV15 and TRBJ2-6; no clear D gene. Per the germline V gene, CDR1 is LNHNV and CDR2 is YYDKDF (reference sequence). V was clipped by 4 bases and J by 0 bases, with 19 bases between them. The CDR3 loop spans 19 amino acids.

The chain joins TRBV14 to TRBJ2-1; D call uncertain. The CDR3 length is 16 residues. Per the germline V gene, CDR1 is SGHDN and CDR2 is FVKESK. The V end was cut by 0 bases, the J end by 4 bases, with 13 bases between. The CDR3 sequence is CASSQDQRDTYNEQFF. The CDR3 bases are TGTGCCAGCAGCCAAGATCAAAGGGATACTTACAATGAGCAGTTCTTC. Filled out from reference TRBV14 and TRBJ2-1, the complete variable domain reads EAGVTQFPSHSVIEKGQTVTLRCDPISGHDNLYWYRRVMGKEIKFLLHFVKESKQDESGMPNNRFLAERTGGTYSTLKVQPAELEDSGVYFCASSQDQRDTYNEQFFGPGTRLTVL.

The chain uses TRBV25-1 and TRBJ1-3; D gene unclear. Per germline, CDR1 MGHDK and CDR2 SYGVNS. The V gene lost 9 bases and the J gene lost 1 base, with 10 bases spanning the gap. The CDR3 runs to 13 residues. Here the CDR3 DNA reads TGTGCCAGTCGGACGGAGTCTGGAAACACCATATATTTT. Its protein is CASRTESGNTIYF.

This sequence joins TRBV9 and TRBJ2-1; tentatively, D is TRBD2 (6 bases). Trimming stripped 7 bases from V and 6 bases from J, with 14 bases between. This CDR3 contains 13 residues. The germline V gene encodes CDR1 SGDLS and CDR2 YYNGEE. The CDR3: CASSRSGFNEQFF. As DNA, the CDR3 is TGTGCCAGCTCCCGTAGCGGCTTCAATGAGCAGTTCTTC. Supplemented by reference TRBV9 and TRBJ2-1, the full variable domain reads DSGVTQTPKHLITATGQRVTLRCSPRSGDLSVYWYQQSLDQGLQFLIQYYNGEERAKGNILERFSAQQFPDLHSELNLSSLELGDSALYFCASSRSGFNEQFFGPGTRLTVL.

This clonotype came up once. The chain links TRBV12-3 or TRBV12-4 to TRBJ2-7; 8 bases are shared with TRBD1. This CDR3 comprises 15 residues. With V trimmed by 1 base and J by 6 bases, 8 bases remained unmatched. CDR3 region: CASSLDRTGTAEQYF. The CDR3 nucleotides are TGTGCCAGCAGTTTAGACCGGACAGGGACTGCCGAGCAGTACTTC.

The V gene is TRBV5-1, the J gene TRBJ1-1; D is unresolved. CDR1 is SGHRS, CDR2 YFSETQ, per germline. The CDR3 runs 16 residues. V was clipped by 4 bases and J by 4 bases, with 20 bases between them. Written as DNA, the CDR3 is TGCGCCAGCAGCACAAACCCCGGGCGGCTCGGCACTGAAGCTTTCTTT. Protein product: CASSTNPGRLGTEAFF.

The chain is built from TRBV30 and TRBJ1-2; 8 bases align to TRBD1. The germline V gene encodes CDR1 GTSNPN and CDR2 SVGIG (reference sequence). Trimming cost V 2 bases and J 6 bases; bases outside gene matches: 11. CDR3 length equals 15 residues. The CDR3 here is CAWSPGQGKVNGYTF. Here the CDR3 DNA reads TGTGCCTGGAGTCCTGGACAGGGAAAGGTTAATGGCTACACCTTC.

The chain employs TRBV11-2 and TRBJ1-1; D unresolved. The CDR3 has 12 amino acids. V was trimmed by 5 bases and J by 11 bases, leaving 15 bases between them. The germline V gene has CDR1 SGHAT and CDR2 FQNNGV. The CDR3 coding sequence is TGTGCCAGCAGCCTCACGCCGCGGACTGCTTTCTTT. Translated, it gives CASSLTPRTAFF. Full variable domain (missing parts from reference TRBV11-2 and TRBJ1-1): EAGVAQSPRYKIIEKRQSVAFWCNPISGHATLYWYQQILGQGPKLLIQFQNNGVVDDSQLPKDRFSAERLKGVDSTLKIQPAKLEDSAVYLCASSLTPRTAFFGQGTRLTVV.

The rearrangement links TRBV29-1 to TRBJ2-1; TRBD2 aligns across 11 bases. Losses at the gene ends were 6 bases for V and 8 bases for J; bases not matched to a gene: 12. CDR3 length: 15 amino acids. Per the germline V gene, CDR1 is SQVTM and CDR2 is ANQGSEA. The CDR3 DNA reads TGCAGCGTAAGGACTAGCGGGTACGATAGCGATGAGCAGTTCTTC. Translating gives CSVRTSGYDSDEQFF.

This chain links TRBV5-1 with TRBJ2-7; 8 bases match TRBD1. This CDR3 has 15 residues. With 4 bases clipped from V and 3 bases from J, the junction kept 9 bases outside the gene matches. Germline V lookup: CDR1 SGHRS, CDR2 YFSETQ. Here the CDR3 DNA reads TGCGCCAGCAGCCAGACAGGGGTGGCGGTCTACGAGCAGTACTTC. As protein: CASSQTGVAVYEQYF. The complete variable domain, with remaining parts taken from reference TRBV5-1 and TRBJ2-7, reads KAGVTQTPRYLIKTRGQQVTLSCSPISGHRSVSWYQQTPGQGLQFLFEYFSETQRNKGNFPGRFSGRQFSNSRSEMNVSTLELGDSALYLCASSQTGVAVYEQYFGPGTRLTVT.